This T cell receptor (beta chain) was captured in a study of shared clonotypes between healthy human individuals. Study overall: Used for every donor were three CD4 naive, three CD4 memory, two CD8 naive and one CD8 memory plate.

Unmatched junction bases numbered 8, after V lost 5 bases and J lost 4 bases. Germline-derived CDR1 and CDR2 are SNHLY and FYNNEI. The CDR3 consists of 15 residues. This clone showed up just a few times. Sequencing used immunoSEQ multiplex PCR; TCRdb keeps in-frame clones, though not all of them. This sample has under 850,000 clones, with roughly two thirds found just once. The authors divided CD4+ cells into CD45RA+ naive and CD45RA-negative memory subsets. The receptor was isolated from a woman younger than 45 in good health. The chain carries TRBV2 and TRBJ1-5, with 7 bases identical to TRBD1. Sequenced input: memory CD4+ T cells sorted from blood. The sample's subset: CD45RA-negative fraction. CDR3 nucleotides: TGTGCCAGCAGTCCCTATGGACAGGCAAATCAGCCCCAGCATTTT. It encodes CASSPYGQANQPQHF.